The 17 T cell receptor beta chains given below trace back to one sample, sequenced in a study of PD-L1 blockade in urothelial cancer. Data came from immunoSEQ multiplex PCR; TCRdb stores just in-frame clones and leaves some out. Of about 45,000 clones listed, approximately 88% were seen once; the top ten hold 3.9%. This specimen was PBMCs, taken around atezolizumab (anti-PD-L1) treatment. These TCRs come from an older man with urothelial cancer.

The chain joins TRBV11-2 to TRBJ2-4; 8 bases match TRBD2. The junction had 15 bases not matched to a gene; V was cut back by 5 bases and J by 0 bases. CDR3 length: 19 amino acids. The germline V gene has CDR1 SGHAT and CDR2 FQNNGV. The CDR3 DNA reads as TGTGCCAGCAGCCGCCCCGCGACGGGGGGGGAGCTAGCCAAAAACATTCAGTACTTC. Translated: CASSRPATGGELAKNIQYF.

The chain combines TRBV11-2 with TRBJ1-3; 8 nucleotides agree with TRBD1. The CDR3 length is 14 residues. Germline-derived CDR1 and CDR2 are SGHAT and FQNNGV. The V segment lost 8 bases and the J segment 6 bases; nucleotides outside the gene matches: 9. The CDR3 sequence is CASAEDRGLNTIYF. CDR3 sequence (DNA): TGTGCCAGCGCCGAAGACAGGGGCCTAAACACCATATATTTT.

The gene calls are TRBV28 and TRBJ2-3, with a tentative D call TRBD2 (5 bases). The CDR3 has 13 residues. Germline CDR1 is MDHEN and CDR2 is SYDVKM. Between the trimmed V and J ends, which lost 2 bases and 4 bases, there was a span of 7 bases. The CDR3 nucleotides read TGTGCCAGCAGTTTAGGAGGCGCAGATACGCAGTATTTT. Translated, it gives CASSLGGADTQYF.

CDR3 bases: TGTGCCAGCAGCTTGCGGACAGGGGAAGGCTACACCTTC. Protein sequence: CASSLRTGEGYTF. The chain joins TRBV7-2 to TRBJ1-2; 9 nucleotides match TRBD1. V lost 3 bases to trimming and J lost 8 bases; unmatched junction nucleotides: 4. The V gene's germline CDR1 is SGHTA and CDR2 FQGNSA. The CDR3 has 13 amino acids.

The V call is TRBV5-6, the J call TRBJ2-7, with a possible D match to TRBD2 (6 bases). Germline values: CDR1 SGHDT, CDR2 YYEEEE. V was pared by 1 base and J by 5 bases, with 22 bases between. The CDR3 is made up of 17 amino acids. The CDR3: CASSLSLRYSAGNEQYF. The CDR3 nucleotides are TGTGCCAGCAGCTTGAGTCTCAGATACAGTGCGGGGAACGAGCAGTACTTC.

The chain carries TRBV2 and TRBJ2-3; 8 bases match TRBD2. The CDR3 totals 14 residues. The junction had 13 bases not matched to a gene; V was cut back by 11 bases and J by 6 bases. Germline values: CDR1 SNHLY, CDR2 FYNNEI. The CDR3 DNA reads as TGTGCCGGGACTAGGAGGTCAGAGGGTGATACGCAGTATTTT. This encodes CAGTRRSEGDTQYF.

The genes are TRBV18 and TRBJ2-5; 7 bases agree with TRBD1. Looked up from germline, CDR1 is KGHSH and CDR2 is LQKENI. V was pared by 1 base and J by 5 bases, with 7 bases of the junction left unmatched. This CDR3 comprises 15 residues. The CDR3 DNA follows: TGTGCCAGCTCACCACGGGGACAGAATAGGGAGACCCAGTACTTC. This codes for CASSPRGQNRETQYF.

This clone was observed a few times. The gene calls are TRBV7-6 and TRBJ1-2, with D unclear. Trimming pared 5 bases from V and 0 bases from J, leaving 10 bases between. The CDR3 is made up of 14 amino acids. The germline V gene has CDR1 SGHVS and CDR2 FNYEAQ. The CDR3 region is CASSEEVANYGYTF. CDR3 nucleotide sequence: TGTGCCAGCAGCGAAGAGGTCGCTAACTATGGCTACACCTTC.

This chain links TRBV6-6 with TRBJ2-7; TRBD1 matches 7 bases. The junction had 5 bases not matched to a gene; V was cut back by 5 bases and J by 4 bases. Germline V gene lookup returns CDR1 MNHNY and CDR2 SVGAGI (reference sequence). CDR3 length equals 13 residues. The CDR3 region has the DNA TGTGCCAGCAGTAGGGGGACAGTTTACGAGCAGTACTTC. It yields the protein CASSRGTVYEQYF.

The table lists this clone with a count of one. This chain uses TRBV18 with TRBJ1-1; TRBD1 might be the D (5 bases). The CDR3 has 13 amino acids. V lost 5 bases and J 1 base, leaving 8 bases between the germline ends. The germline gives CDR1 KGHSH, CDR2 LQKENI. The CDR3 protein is CASSNQGNTEAFF. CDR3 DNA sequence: TGTGCCAGCTCAAACCAGGGGAACACTGAAGCTTTCTTT.

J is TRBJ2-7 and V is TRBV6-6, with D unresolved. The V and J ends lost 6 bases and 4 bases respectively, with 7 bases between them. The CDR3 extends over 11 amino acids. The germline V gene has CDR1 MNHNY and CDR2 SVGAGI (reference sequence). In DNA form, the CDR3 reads TGTGCCAGCAGCCTAGGATACGAGCAGTACTTC. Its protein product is CASSLGYEQYF.

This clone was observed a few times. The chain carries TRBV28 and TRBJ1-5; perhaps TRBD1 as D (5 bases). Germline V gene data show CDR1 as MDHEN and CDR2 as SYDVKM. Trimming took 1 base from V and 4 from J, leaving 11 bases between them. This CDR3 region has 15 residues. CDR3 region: CASSLYPDSNQPQHF. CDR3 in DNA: TGTGCCAGCAGTTTATACCCCGACAGTAATCAGCCCCAGCATTTT.

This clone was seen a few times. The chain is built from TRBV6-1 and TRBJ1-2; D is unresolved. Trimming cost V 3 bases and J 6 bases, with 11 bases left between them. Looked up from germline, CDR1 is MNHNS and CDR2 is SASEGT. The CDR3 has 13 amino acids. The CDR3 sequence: CASSDMGDDGYTF. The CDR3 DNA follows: TGTGCCAGCAGTGATATGGGAGATGATGGCTACACCTTC.

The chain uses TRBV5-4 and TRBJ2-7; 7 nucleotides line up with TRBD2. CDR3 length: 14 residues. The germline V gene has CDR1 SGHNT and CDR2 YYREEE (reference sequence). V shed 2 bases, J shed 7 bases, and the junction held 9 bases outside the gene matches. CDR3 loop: CASSLGRAEGEQYF. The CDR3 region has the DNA TGTGCCAGCAGCTTAGGGAGGGCCGAGGGGGAGCAGTACTTC.

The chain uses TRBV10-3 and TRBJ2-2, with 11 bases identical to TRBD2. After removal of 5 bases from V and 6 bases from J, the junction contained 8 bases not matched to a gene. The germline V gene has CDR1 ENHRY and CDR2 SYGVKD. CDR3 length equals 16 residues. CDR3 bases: TGTGCCATCAGTAAACTAGCGGGAGATTCCTCCGGGGAGCTGTTTTTT. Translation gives CAISKLAGDSSGELFF.

The CDR3 DNA sequence: TGTGCCAGCTCCCGGGGAGGGACAACTGGAAACACCATATATTTT. It is translated as CASSRGGTTGNTIYF. V and J are TRBV18 and TRBJ1-3; D is perhaps TRBD1 (6 bases). V lost 6 bases, J lost 2 bases, and 14 bases lay in between. The length of the CDR3 is 15 residues. Germline values: CDR1 KGHSH, CDR2 LQKENI.

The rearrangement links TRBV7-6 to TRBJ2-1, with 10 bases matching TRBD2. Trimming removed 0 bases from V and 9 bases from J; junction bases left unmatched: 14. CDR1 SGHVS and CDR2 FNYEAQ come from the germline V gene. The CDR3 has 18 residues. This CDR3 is CASSLAGEGSGRRREQFF. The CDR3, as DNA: TGTGCCAGCAGCTTAGCGGGGGAGGGTAGCGGGAGGAGGCGTGAGCAGTTCTTC.